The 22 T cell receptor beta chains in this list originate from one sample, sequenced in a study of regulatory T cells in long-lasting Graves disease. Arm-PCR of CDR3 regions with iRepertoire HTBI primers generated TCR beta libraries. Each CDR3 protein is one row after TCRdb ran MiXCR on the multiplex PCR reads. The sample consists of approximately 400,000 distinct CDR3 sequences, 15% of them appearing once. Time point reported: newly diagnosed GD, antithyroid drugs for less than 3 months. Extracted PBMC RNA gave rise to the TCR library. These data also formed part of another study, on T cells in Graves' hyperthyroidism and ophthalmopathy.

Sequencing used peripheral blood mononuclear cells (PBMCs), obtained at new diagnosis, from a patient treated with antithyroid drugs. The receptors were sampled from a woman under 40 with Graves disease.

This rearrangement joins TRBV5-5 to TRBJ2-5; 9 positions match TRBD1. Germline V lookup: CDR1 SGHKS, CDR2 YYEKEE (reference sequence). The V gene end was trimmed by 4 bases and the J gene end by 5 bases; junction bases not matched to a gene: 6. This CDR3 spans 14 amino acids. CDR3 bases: TGTGCCAGCAGCCCTCGGGACAGGGCGGAGACCCAGTACTTC. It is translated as CASSPRDRAETQYF. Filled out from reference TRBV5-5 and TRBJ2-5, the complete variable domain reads DAGVTQSPTHLIKTRGQQVTLRCSPISGHKSVSWYQQVLGQGPQFIFQYYEKEERGRGNFPDRFSARQFPNYSSELNVNALLLGDSALYLCASSPRDRAETQYFGPGTRLLVL.

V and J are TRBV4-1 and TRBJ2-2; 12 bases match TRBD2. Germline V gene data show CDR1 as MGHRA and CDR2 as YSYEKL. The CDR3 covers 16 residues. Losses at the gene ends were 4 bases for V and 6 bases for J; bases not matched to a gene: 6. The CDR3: CASSLRLAGDPGELFF. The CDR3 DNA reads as TGCGCCAGCAGCCTAAGACTAGCGGGAGACCCCGGGGAGCTGTTTTTT.

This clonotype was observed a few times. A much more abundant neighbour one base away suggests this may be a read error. The CDR3: CSAYPDYSGLYEQFF. CDR3 DNA: TGCAGTGCTTATCCCGACTATAGCGGGCTATACGAGCAGTTCTTC. The chain joins TRBV20-1 to TRBJ2-1; 7 bases line up with TRBD2. CDR3 length: 15 residues. Germline values: CDR1 DFQATT, CDR2 SNEGSKA (reference sequence). The V gene end was trimmed by 5 bases and the J gene end by 10 bases; junction bases not matched to a gene: 17.

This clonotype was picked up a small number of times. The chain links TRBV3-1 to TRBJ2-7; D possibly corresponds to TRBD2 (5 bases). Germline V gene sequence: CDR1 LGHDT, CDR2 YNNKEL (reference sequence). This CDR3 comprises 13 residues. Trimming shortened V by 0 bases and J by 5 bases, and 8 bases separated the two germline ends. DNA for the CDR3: TGTGCCAGCAGCCAAGAACTAGGTAACGAGCAGTACTTC. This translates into CASSQELGNEQYF.

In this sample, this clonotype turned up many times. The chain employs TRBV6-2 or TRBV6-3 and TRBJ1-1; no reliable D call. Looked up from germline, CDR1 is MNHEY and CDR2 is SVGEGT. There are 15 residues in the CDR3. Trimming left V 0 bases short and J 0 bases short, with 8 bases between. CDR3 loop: CASSYSYSLNTEAFF. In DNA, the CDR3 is TGTGCCAGCAGTTACTCGTACAGCCTGAACACTGAAGCTTTCTTT.

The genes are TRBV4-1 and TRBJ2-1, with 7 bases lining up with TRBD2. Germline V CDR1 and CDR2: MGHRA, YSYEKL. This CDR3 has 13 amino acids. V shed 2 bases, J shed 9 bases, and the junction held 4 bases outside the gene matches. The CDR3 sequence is CASSQLPGGEQFF. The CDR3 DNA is TGCGCCAGCAGCCAACTTCCGGGGGGTGAGCAGTTCTTC.

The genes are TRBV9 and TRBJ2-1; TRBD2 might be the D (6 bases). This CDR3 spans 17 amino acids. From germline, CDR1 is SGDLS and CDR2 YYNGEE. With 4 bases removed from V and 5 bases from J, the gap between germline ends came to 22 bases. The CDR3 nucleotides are TGTGCCAGCAGCCCAGGCCCAGGGCTAGCGTTAAACAATGAGCAGTTCTTC. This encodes CASSPGPGLALNNEQFF.

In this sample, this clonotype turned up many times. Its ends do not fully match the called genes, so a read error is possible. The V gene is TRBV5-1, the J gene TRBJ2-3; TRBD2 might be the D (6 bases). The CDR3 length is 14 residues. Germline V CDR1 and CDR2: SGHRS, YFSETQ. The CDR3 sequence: CASSLGTSTDTQYF. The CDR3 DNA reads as TGTGCCAGCAGCTTAGGGACTAGCACAGATACGCAGTATTTT.

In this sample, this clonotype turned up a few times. The CDR3 here is CASSPGLAGVSTGELFF. CDR3 DNA: TGCGCCAGCAGCCCCGGACTAGCGGGAGTCTCCACCGGGGAGCTGTTTTTT. The chain couples TRBV5-1 to TRBJ2-2; TRBD2 agrees at 13 bases. With 4 bases clipped from V and 4 bases from J, the junction kept 7 bases outside the gene matches. The CDR3 is 17 residues long. Germline lookup yields CDR1 SGHRS and CDR2 YFSETQ.

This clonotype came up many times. The CDR3, as DNA: TGTGCCAGCAGTGTCCAGCAGCCTAGCACAGATACGCAGTATTTT. Its protein is CASSVQQPSTDTQYF. The rearrangement joins TRBV2 to TRBJ2-3; D gene unclear. V was clipped by 4 bases and J by 0 bases, with 11 bases between them. Germline CDR1 SNHLY, CDR2 FYNNEI. The CDR3 length is 15 residues.

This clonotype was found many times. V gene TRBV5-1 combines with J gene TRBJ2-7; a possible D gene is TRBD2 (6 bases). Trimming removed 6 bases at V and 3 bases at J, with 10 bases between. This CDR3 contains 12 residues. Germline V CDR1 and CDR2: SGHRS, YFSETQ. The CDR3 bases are TGCGCCAGCAAGGCCGGGGGCTACGAGCAGTACTTC. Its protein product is CASKAGGYEQYF.

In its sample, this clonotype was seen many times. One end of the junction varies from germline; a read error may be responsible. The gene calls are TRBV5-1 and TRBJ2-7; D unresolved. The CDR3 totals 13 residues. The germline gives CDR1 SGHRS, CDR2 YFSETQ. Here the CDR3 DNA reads TGTGCCAGCAGCCCCCGTTCGGGTTACGAGCAGTACTTC. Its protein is CASSPRSGYEQYF.

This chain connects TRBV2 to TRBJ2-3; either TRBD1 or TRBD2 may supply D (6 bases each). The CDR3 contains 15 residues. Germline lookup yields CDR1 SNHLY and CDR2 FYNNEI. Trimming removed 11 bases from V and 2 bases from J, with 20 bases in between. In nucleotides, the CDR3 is TGTGCCGGCACACCCGGGGGCCGACCCACAGATACGCAGTATTTT. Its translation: CAGTPGGRPTDTQYF.

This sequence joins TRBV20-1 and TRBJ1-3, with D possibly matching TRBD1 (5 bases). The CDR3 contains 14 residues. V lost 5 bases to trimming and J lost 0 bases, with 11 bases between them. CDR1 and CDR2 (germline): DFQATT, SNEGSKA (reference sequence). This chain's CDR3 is CSASSGRSGNTIYF. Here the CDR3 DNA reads TGCAGTGCTTCCTCAGGGCGCTCTGGAAACACCATATATTTT.

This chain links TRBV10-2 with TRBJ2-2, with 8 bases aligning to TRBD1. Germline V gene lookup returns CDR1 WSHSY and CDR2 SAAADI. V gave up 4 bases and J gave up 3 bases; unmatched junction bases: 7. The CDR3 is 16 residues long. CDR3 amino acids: CASSAKQGAHTGELFF. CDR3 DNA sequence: TGCGCCAGCAGTGCCAAGCAGGGGGCGCACACCGGGGAGCTGTTTTTT.

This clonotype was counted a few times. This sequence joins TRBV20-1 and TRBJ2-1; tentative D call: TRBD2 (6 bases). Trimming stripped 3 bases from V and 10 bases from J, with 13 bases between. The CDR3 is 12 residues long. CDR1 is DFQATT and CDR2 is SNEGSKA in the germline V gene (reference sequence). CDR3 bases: TGCAGTGCTAGTTATCCCCTAGCGGAGCAGTTCTTC. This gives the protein CSASYPLAEQFF.

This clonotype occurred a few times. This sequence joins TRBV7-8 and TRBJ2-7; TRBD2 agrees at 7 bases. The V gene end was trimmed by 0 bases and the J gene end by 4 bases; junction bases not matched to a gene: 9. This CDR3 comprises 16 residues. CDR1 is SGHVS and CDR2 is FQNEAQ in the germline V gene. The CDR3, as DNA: TGTGCCAGCAGCTTAGCCGGACTAGAAGTCTTATACGAGCAGTACTTC. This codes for CASSLAGLEVLYEQYF.

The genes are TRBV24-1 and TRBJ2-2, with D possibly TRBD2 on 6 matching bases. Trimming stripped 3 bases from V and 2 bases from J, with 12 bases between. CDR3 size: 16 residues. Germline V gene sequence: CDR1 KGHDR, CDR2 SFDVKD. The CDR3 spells CATSDMGGTNTGELFF. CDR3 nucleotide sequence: TGTGCCACCAGTGATATGGGCGGGACCAACACCGGGGAGCTGTTTTTT.

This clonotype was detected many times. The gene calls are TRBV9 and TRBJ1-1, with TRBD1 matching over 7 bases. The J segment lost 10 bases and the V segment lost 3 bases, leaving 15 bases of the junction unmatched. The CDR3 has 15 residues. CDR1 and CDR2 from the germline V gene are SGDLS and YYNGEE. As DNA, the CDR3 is TGTGCCAGCAGCGGCCAGACAGGGTTTGATACAGTAGCTTTCTTT. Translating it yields CASSGQTGFDTVAFF.

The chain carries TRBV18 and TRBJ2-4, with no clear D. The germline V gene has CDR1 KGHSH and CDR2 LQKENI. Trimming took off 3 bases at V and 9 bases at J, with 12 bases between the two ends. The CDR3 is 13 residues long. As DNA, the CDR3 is TGTGCCAGCTCACCCCCCGAAGTAACCATTCAGTACTTC. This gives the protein CASSPPEVTIQYF.

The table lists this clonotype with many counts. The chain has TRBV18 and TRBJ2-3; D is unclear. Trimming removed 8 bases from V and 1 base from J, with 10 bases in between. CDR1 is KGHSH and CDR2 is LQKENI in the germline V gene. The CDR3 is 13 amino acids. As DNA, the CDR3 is TGTGCCAGCAGCCCCCCAGGCACAGATACGCAGTATTTT. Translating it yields CASSPPGTDTQYF.

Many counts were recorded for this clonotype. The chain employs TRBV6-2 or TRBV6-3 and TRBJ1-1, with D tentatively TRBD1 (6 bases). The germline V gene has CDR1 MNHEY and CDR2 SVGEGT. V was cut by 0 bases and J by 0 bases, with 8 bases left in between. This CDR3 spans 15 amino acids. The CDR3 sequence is CASSYSGTLNTEAFF. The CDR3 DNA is TGTGCCAGCAGTTACTCCGGGACACTGAACACTGAAGCTTTCTTT.